Listed here are 10 T cell receptor beta chains from one sample, sequenced in a study of long-term antiretroviral therapy in people with HIV. The assay used was immunoSEQ (version v3.0), run at survey level. Here immunoSEQ multiplex PCR was the method, and the copy in TCRdb shows in-frame clones only, minus some. This sample has more than 35,000 clones, with 75% to 90% found just once. The sample here was unsorted PBMCs, taken 2.2 years after starting antiretroviral therapy. The receptors come from a man aged 18 to 30 with HIV.

This clone was observed a few times. V usage is TRBV21-1 and J usage is TRBJ1-1; the D segment call TRBD1 is taken from the table without a DNA check. TRBV21-1 represents a pseudogene. The CDR3 contains 16 residues. CDR3 DNA sequence: TGTGCCAGCAGCAAAGAGTGGACAGGGGGCAACACTGAAGCTTTCTTT. This encodes CASSKEWTGGNTEAFF.

The chain employs TRBV7-9 and TRBJ1-4, with D tentatively TRBD1 (6 bases). Trimming removed 5 bases at V and 8 bases at J, with 15 bases between. The CDR3 spans 14 residues. Germline V gene sequence: CDR1 SEHNR, CDR2 FQNEAQ (reference sequence). The CDR3 reads CASSQQGIGEKLFF. The DNA for the CDR3 is TGTGCCAGCAGCCAACAGGGTATCGGAGAAAAACTGTTTTTT.

The chain links TRBV19 to TRBJ1-5; TRBD1 is a possible D gene (5 bases). Trimming removed 6 bases from V and 6 bases from J, with 18 bases in between. Germline values: CDR1 LNHDA, CDR2 SQIVND (reference sequence). The CDR3 is made up of 15 amino acids. The CDR3 spells CASSPNQGDSQPQHF. DNA for the CDR3: TGTGCCAGTAGCCCTAATCAGGGAGACTCTCAGCCCCAGCATTTT. The full variable domain, completed using reference TRBV19 and TRBJ1-5, is DGGITQSPKYLFRKEGQNVTLSCEQNLNHDAMYWYRQDPGQGLRLIYYSQIVNDFQKGDIAEGYSVSREKKESFPLTVTSAQKNPTAFYLCASSPNQGDSQPQHFGDGTRLSIL.

V is TRBV7-2 and J is TRBJ1-1; the D gene is possibly TRBD1 (5 bases). CDR1 SGHTA and CDR2 FQGNSA come from the germline V gene. The CDR3 totals 13 residues. V lost 3 bases, J lost 4 bases, and 9 bases lay in between. CDR3 loop: CASSFGGTTEAFF. CDR3 sequence (DNA): TGTGCCAGCAGCTTTGGGGGGACCACTGAAGCTTTCTTT.

This chain links TRBV12-2 with TRBJ1-1. TRBV12-2 is a pseudogene segment. The CDR3 runs to 14 residues. The CDR3: CASRFGDCGTEAFF. The CDR3 DNA is TGTGCAAGTCGCTTCGGAGACTGTGGCACTGAAGCTTTCTTT.

V and J are TRBV7-3 and TRBJ2-2; D unresolved. CDR1 and CDR2 from the germline V gene are SGHTA and FQGTGA. V lost 1 base to trimming and J lost 6 bases, with 18 bases between them. CDR3 length: 17 amino acids. The CDR3 DNA sequence: TGTGCCAGCAGCTTAAAGGCCCCATCTAGTCACCCCGGGGAGCTGTTTTTT. Translation gives CASSLKAPSSHPGELFF.

The genes are TRBV4-1 and TRBJ1-1; D might be TRBD1 (5 bases). Germline V gene data show CDR1 as MGHRA and CDR2 as YSYEKL. The CDR3 is 15 residues long. Trimming shortened V by 4 bases and J by 4 bases, and 16 bases separated the two germline ends. The CDR3 spells CASSRAPGRGTEAFF. The CDR3, as DNA: TGCGCCAGCAGCCGCGCCCCGGGGCGCGGCACTGAAGCTTTCTTT.

This clone was seen once. The chain uses TRBV2 and TRBJ2-1, with D possibly matching TRBD2 (6 bases). The germline V gene encodes CDR1 SNHLY and CDR2 FYNNEI. The CDR3 is 16 residues long. Trimming cost V 4 bases and J 0 bases, with 13 bases left between them. CDR3 in amino acids: CASSARGNSSYNEQFF. The CDR3 DNA is TGTGCCAGCAGTGCCCGCGGGAATAGCTCCTACAATGAGCAGTTCTTC.

Written as DNA, the CDR3 is TGTGCCAGCAGCTTGTTACCAGGTCGCCCCTCTGGGGCCAACGTCCTGACTTTC. Translation: CASSLLPGRPSGANVLTF. The V and J genes are TRBV7-6 and TRBJ2-6; D call uncertain. With 3 bases removed from V and 0 bases from J, the gap between germline ends came to 15 bases. The V gene's germline CDR1 is SGHVS and CDR2 FNYEAQ. The CDR3 has 18 residues.

The genes are TRBV7-2 and TRBJ2-7; 13 bases match TRBD2. Germline-derived CDR1 and CDR2 are SGHTA and FQGNSA. The V and J ends lost 6 bases and 2 bases, in that order; junction bases with no gene match: 4. The length of the CDR3 is 15 residues. CDR3 sequence reads: CASSATSGGTYEQYF. The CDR3 DNA sequence: TGTGCCAGCAGTGCGACTAGCGGGGGGACCTACGAGCAGTACTTC.